A single sample gave rise to the 22 T cell receptor beta chains below, sequenced in a study of T cells in Graves' hyperthyroidism and ophthalmopathy. Authors of the study amplified TCR beta CDR3 regions from RNA transcripts. First-round RT-PCR targeting the TCR CDR3 was performed with the HTBI primer set. TCRdb re-called the multiplex PCR reads with MiXCR, one entry per CDR3 protein. The profile shows 560,000 or so distinct CDR3 sequences, less than 20% of them singletons. The specimen sequenced was blood. The source is a man aged 35-49 years with Graves' ophthalmopathy.

J is TRBJ1-3 and V is TRBV19, with D unclear. The CDR3 spans 15 residues. Trimming removed 6 bases at V and 0 bases at J, with 12 bases between. Germline CDR1 and CDR2: LNHDA and SQIVND (reference sequence). Written as DNA, the CDR3 is TGTGCCAGTAGCCTCGACATTTCCTCTGGAAACACCATATATTTT. This sequence encodes CASSLDISSGNTIYF.

The sample holds a few counts of this clonotype. J is TRBJ1-1 and V is TRBV29-1; TRBD1 aligns across 7 bases. Germline values: CDR1 SQVTM, CDR2 ANQGSEA. V lost 4 bases, J lost 1 base, and 3 bases stayed unmatched. CDR3 size: 13 residues. As DNA, the CDR3 is TGCAGCGTTGTTCGGACAGGGAACACTGAAGCTTTCTTT. It codes for CSVVRTGNTEAFF.

This clonotype was seen many times. The chain recombines TRBV20-1 with TRBJ2-5; 7 positions match TRBD1. V dropped 4 bases and J dropped 4; count of bases not matched to a gene: 6. This CDR3 is built from 13 residues. The germline V gene encodes CDR1 DFQATT and CDR2 SNEGSKA (reference sequence). The CDR3 protein is CSATDRVGETQYF. In DNA, the CDR3 is TGCAGTGCTACAGACAGGGTCGGAGAGACCCAGTACTTC.

The chain joins TRBV5-1 to TRBJ2-2, with 7 nucleotides matching TRBD1. Germline trimming cut 4 bases from V and 2 bases from J; bases unmatched to any gene: 5. Germline CDR1 is SGHRS and CDR2 is YFSETQ. The CDR3 consists of 15 residues. The CDR3 sequence is CASSHGTVNTGELFF. Written as DNA, the CDR3 is TGCGCCAGCAGCCATGGGACAGTTAACACCGGGGAGCTGTTTTTT.

This rearrangement joins TRBV12-3 or TRBV12-4 to TRBJ2-1; D is undetermined. V lost 4 bases and J 5 bases, leaving 6 bases between the germline ends. CDR3 length: 12 amino acids. The CDR3 region has the DNA TGTGCCAGCAGTTACCAGAACAATGAGCAGTTCTTC. It translates to CASSYQNNEQFF.

In its sample, this clonotype was seen a few times. This chain links TRBV12-3 or TRBV12-4 with TRBJ1-5; 7 nucleotides line up with TRBD1. After removal of 4 bases from V and 3 bases from J, the junction contained 6 bases not matched to a gene. The CDR3 is made up of 15 amino acids. The CDR3 DNA follows: TGTGCCAGCAGTTATGGCAGGGGGTTCAATCAGCCCCAGCATTTT. Translating it yields CASSYGRGFNQPQHF.

Written as DNA, the CDR3 is TGTGCCAGCAGCCTAAACAGGGCCGGGGGCAATCAGCCCCAGCATTTT. Translated, it gives CASSLNRAGGNQPQHF. J is TRBJ1-5 and V is TRBV2; weak D call: TRBD1 (6 bases). The V end lost 6 bases, the J end lost 2 bases, and 17 bases lay between the germline ends. Germline assignment: CDR1 SNHLY and CDR2 FYNNEI. CDR3 size: 16 residues.

This clonotype appeared a few times. The V gene is TRBV12-3 or TRBV12-4, the J gene TRBJ2-4; 7 bases match TRBD1. The V and J ends lost 5 bases and 0 bases, in that order; junction bases with no gene match: 4. The CDR3 extends over 15 amino acids. The CDR3 DNA reads as TGTGCCAGCAGTCCAGGGGGTCTAGCCAAAAACATTCAGTACTTC. Residues: CASSPGGLAKNIQYF.

This clonotype was recorded many times. CDR3 in DNA: TGTGCCAGCAGCTTAAACCCCTTAGCGGCGGGGGTCTCCTACAATGAGCAGTTCTTC. Encoded protein: CASSLNPLAAGVSYNEQFF. This rearrangement joins TRBV7-3 to TRBJ2-1; 7 nucleotides align to TRBD2. Germline V gene lookup returns CDR1 SGHTA and CDR2 FQGTGA. The CDR3 has 19 residues. V trimming: 1 base; J trimming: 0 bases; junction bases outside the gene matches: 12.

This clonotype was found many times. CDR3 amino acids: CASSPPGGPTDTQYF. In DNA, the CDR3 is TGTGCCAGCAGTCCACCGGGGGGGCCAACAGATACGCAGTATTTT. V gene TRBV28 combines with J gene TRBJ2-3; 8 nucleotides agree with TRBD2. CDR1 is MDHEN and CDR2 is SYDVKM in the germline V gene. Trimming cost V 5 bases and J 3 bases; bases outside gene matches: 7. The CDR3 loop spans 15 amino acids.

The rearrangement links TRBV12-3 or TRBV12-4 to TRBJ1-2; D perhaps matches TRBD1 (5 bases). This CDR3 is 14 amino acids long. The ends were cut back, 5 bases at V and 5 bases at J, with 15 bases in the middle. The CDR3, as DNA: TGTGCCAGCAGTAGCTCGACAGCCAGTTATGGCTACACCTTC. Translating it yields CASSSSTASYGYTF.

Many counts were recorded for this clonotype. CDR3 bases: TGTGCCAGCAGCGGGCTAGCGGGGAGCACAGATACGCAGTATTTT. Protein sequence: CASSGLAGSTDTQYF. The genes are TRBV7-9 and TRBJ2-3; 9 nucleotides line up with TRBD2. The CDR3 runs 15 residues. V shed 5 bases, J shed 0 bases, and the junction held 3 bases outside the gene matches. Germline-derived CDR1 and CDR2 are SEHNR and FQNEAQ (reference sequence).

The rearrangement uses TRBV19 and TRBJ1-1; D gene ambiguous. CDR1 LNHDA and CDR2 SQIVND come from the germline V gene (reference sequence). Trimming cost V 6 bases and J 1 base, with 12 bases left between them. The CDR3 totals 14 residues. For the CDR3, the DNA is TGTGCCAGTAGCCCCGGTGGAGAGAACACTGAAGCTTTCTTT. It is translated as CASSPGGENTEAFF. The full variable domain, its missing parts supplied by reference TRBV19 and TRBJ1-1, is DGGITQSPKYLFRKEGQNVTLSCEQNLNHDAMYWYRQDPGQGLRLIYYSQIVNDFQKGDIAEGYSVSREKKESFPLTVTSAQKNPTAFYLCASSPGGENTEAFFGQGTRLTVV.

This clonotype was observed a few times. A much more abundant neighbour one base away suggests this may be a read error. This sequence joins TRBV3-1 and TRBJ2-5, with D perhaps TRBD1 (5 bases). CDR3 length: 15 amino acids. Per the germline V gene, CDR1 is LGHDT and CDR2 is YNNKEL (reference sequence). DNA for the CDR3: TGTGCCAGCAGCCAAGATGGTCTTGGACAAGAGACCCAGTGCTTC. Translating it yields CASSQDGLGQETQCF.

CDR3 DNA sequence: TGTGCCAGCAGCTCTGGGACTAGCGGGACAAGCACAGATACGCAGTATTTT. Translation gives CASSSGTSGTSTDTQYF. The chain employs TRBV7-2 and TRBJ2-3; 13 bases fit TRBD2. With 4 bases clipped from V and 0 bases from J, the junction kept 4 bases outside the gene matches. The CDR3 sequence is 17 residues long. The germline gives CDR1 SGHTA, CDR2 FQGNSA.

This clonotype was detected a few times. This sequence joins TRBV28 and TRBJ2-1; TRBD2 aligns across 9 bases. The CDR3 is 16 residues long. Germline-derived CDR1 and CDR2 are MDHEN and SYDVKM. The V segment lost 7 bases and the J segment 8 bases; nucleotides outside the gene matches: 15. The CDR3 nucleotides are TGTGCCAGCACCACGGGAGGGTTAGCGGGAGCCTATGAGCAGTTCTTC. Its translation: CASTTGGLAGAYEQFF.

The chain uses TRBV18 and TRBJ2-5, with D perhaps TRBD2 (5 bases). The CDR3 spans 15 residues. Per germline, CDR1 KGHSH and CDR2 LQKENI. The V and J ends lost 2 bases and 1 base respectively, with 11 bases between them. CDR3 sequence: CASSPSASGQETQYF. The CDR3 nucleotides are TGTGCCAGCTCACCATCTGCAAGCGGCCAAGAGACCCAGTACTTC.

The gene calls are TRBV19 and TRBJ2-2, with 7 bases that match TRBD1. The CDR3 has 15 residues. CDR1 is LNHDA and CDR2 is SQIVND in the germline V gene (reference sequence). The V and J ends lost 7 bases and 8 bases, in that order; junction bases with no gene match: 13. Here the CDR3 DNA reads TGTGCCAGTAAGCGACAGGGAACACCGGGAGGGGAGCTGTTTTTT. Amino acid sequence: CASKRQGTPGGELFF.

This clonotype was picked up many times. The V and J genes are TRBV18 and TRBJ1-1, with a possible D match to TRBD1 (6 bases). CDR1 and CDR2 (germline): KGHSH, LQKENI. This CDR3 is 13 amino acids long. V dropped 5 bases and J dropped 8 bases, with 15 bases sitting between them. CDR3 loop: CASSSGQTKEAFF. The CDR3 bases are TGTGCCAGCTCATCCGGACAGACTAAAGAAGCTTTCTTT. Filled out from reference TRBV18 and TRBJ1-1, the complete variable domain reads NAGVMQNPRHLVRRRGQEARLRCSPMKGHSHVYWYRQLPEEGLKFMVYLQKENIIDESGMPKERFSAEFPKEGPSILRIQQVVRGDSAAYFCASSSGQTKEAFFGQGTRLTVV.

The rearrangement uses TRBV5-6 and TRBJ2-7; D gene uncertain. From germline, CDR1 is SGHDT and CDR2 YYEEEE. The CDR3 has 13 amino acids. V was trimmed by 0 bases and J by 3 bases, leaving 7 bases between them. CDR3 residues: CASSLGNLYEQYF. In DNA form, the CDR3 reads TGTGCCAGCAGCTTGGGCAACCTCTACGAGCAGTACTTC. Together with reference TRBV5-6 and TRBJ2-7, the CDR3 gives the full variable domain: DAGVTQSPTHLIKTRGQQVTLRCSPKSGHDTVSWYQQALGQGPQFIFQYYEEEERQRGNFPDRFSGHQFPNYSSELNVNALLLGDSALYLCASSLGNLYEQYFGPGTRLTVT.

This clonotype was recorded at least ten times. The V and J genes are TRBV2 and TRBJ2-1; 10 bases agree with TRBD1. In germline, CDR1 is SNHLY, CDR2 FYNNEI. V shed 4 bases, J shed 7 bases, and the junction held 7 bases outside the gene matches. The CDR3 runs to 15 residues. CDR3 region: CASSASTGGWNEQFF. CDR3 nucleotides: TGTGCCAGCAGTGCGTCGACAGGGGGCTGGAATGAGCAGTTCTTC.

This chain uses TRBV24-1 with TRBJ2-1; 11 bases map to TRBD2. Germline-derived CDR1 and CDR2 are KGHDR and SFDVKD. Germline trimming cut 6 bases from V and 6 bases from J; bases unmatched to any gene: 9. This CDR3 has 16 amino acids. The CDR3 sequence: CATSNPTSGGFNEQFF. DNA of the CDR3: TGTGCCACCAGTAATCCCACTAGCGGGGGCTTCAATGAGCAGTTCTTC.